This T cell receptor (beta chain) was obtained from a study of blood T cells in healthy people across ages. The second PCR ran about 6 to 11 cycles with a sample-barcoded 5' primer and J-beta primers. With 12 random nucleotides, a template-switch adaptor tagged each individual cDNA molecule. Each CDR3 protein gets one entry after TCRdb re-called the 5' RACE reads with MiXCR. Of some 1 million distinct CDR3 sequences listed, 35% to 55% are singletons. The donors, all healthy, were Caucasians living in Russia, aged about 6 to 100. The total RNA that was extracted per sample amounted to at least 5.5 micrograms. Trimming removed 6 bases at V and 4 bases at J, with 9 bases between. The CDR3 is made up of 11 amino acids. CDR1 and CDR2 (germline): SQVTM, ANQGSEA.

The sample consisted of blood. This receptor was obtained from a woman aged 60-75 years in good health. The chain is built from TRBV29-1 and TRBJ2-5, with D possibly TRBD2 on 6 matching bases. Written as DNA, the CDR3 is TGCAGCGTGACTAGTTTAGAGACCCAGTACTTC. Its translation: CSVTSLETQYF.